This TCR beta chain is from a study of T cells in Graves' hyperthyroidism and ophthalmopathy. TCR beta CDR3 sequences were amplified from RNA transcripts. First-round RT-PCR of the TCR CDR3 relied on the HTBI primer set. MiXCR was run by TCRdb on the multiplex PCR reads, yielding one entry per CDR3 protein. The sample comprises around 210,000 distinct CDR3 sequences, around a sixth of which are singletons, and more than 50% rests with the top ten. Trimming removed 0 bases from V and 6 bases from J; junction bases left unmatched: 4. This CDR3 comprises 16 residues. CDR1 and CDR2 from the germline V gene are KGHDR and SFDVKD. This clonotype has only a few counts. An absence of ophthalmopathy progression within 18 months meant stable Graves' hyperthyroidism. The hyperthyroidism patients had all been newly diagnosed, and their disease duration was under 2 months. Their ages ranged from 18 to 65 years. Not enrolled were patients with uncontrolled infection, other autoimmune disease, pregnancy or lactation.

This rearrangement joins TRBV24-1 to TRBJ2-1; 10 nucleotides match TRBD2. This clonotype was obtained from a woman between 45 and 65 years old with Graves' hyperthyroidism. Sequenced sample: blood. In DNA form, the CDR3 reads TGTGCCACCAGTGATTTGGCAGCGGGAGGGGTCAATGAGCAGTTCTTC. It translates to CATSDLAAGGVNEQFF.